A single TCR beta chain is shown here with its context. In its sample, this clonotype was seen once. Its specific antigen is unknown. Qualities for individual bases were not recorded, and no much larger clone is one base off. A read on its own is weak evidence. High-throughput TCR beta sequencing profiled peripheral blood CD8+ and CD4+ T cells from healthy donors, Susac syndrome patients and multiple sclerosis patients. The Susac syndrome patients fulfilled recently defined diagnostic criteria for definite or probable disease. Bulk CD8+ and CD4+ T cells were purified by magnetic negative isolation, whereas CD8+ TEMRA cells were enriched by FACS. Blood was collected in EDTA tubes and processed within 24 hours, with PBMCs isolated through density gradient centrifugation. PBMCs intended for TCR sequencing were cryopreserved in liquid nitrogen and thawed later in a water bath at 37 degrees C. A purity of at least 90% was achieved for sorted or isolated CD4+, CD8+ and CD8+ TEMRA cells.

The data are from a study of CD8 T cells in Susac syndrome (dated by TCRdb to the late 2010s). A note on the overall study: Of the Susac syndrome patients who were sequenced, roughly 6 had clinically active disease and roughly 8 were in clinical remission. At the time of blood withdrawal, Susac syndrome patients were either therapy-naive, taking corticosteroids (with some also receiving IVIg), or on IVIg alone. The study used repertoire sequencing to test whether antigen drove CD8+ T cell activation and differentiation in Susac syndrome. The clonality of the CD8+ T cell repertoire was compared across approximately 11 healthy donors, about 14 Susac syndrome patients and 15 multiple sclerosis patients.

The germline V gene encodes CDR1 DFQATT and CDR2 SNEGSKA (reference sequence). The CDR3 starts with the cysteine, ends with the phenylalanine, and has 13 residues. Only the CDR3 DNA is retained, 39 bases long and in frame from the first base. Trimming removed 6 bases from V and 3 bases from J; the gene matches leave 8 bases unexplained. RNA was extracted with the RNeasy kit and about 0.5 to 1 ug was reverse transcribed using random hexamers. The immunoSEQ multiplex PCR assay, covering 54 Vbeta and 13 Jbeta segments, was used to amplify TCR beta CDR3 regions. Bias from PCR amplification was corrected by using a synthetic template baseline for primer optimization and for computational correction. Under the source paper's analysis protocol: Reads were annotated to V, D and J genes per IMGT and analyzed with immunoSEQ Analyzer, keeping only productive sequences. Clonality was calculated as one minus the Shannon entropy normalized by log2 of the number of productive unique sequences. Public and private clones were assessed among the 100 most prevalent clones of each patient and control. Susac-specific clones were defined as absent from healthy and MS cohorts, over a thousand published viral clones and other ImmuneACCESS disease sequences. The public reads were reprocessed in TCRdb via fastp at Q25 and MiXCR, keeping in-frame beta chains. Rows with one shared CDR3 protein collapse into an entry with the most common genes and DNA. TCRdb, not the authors, supplied the V and J calls. Within this sample are 50,000 to 55,000 distinct CDR3 sequences, with 95% of them counted one time only. The top ten clonotypes cover 0.75% of the sample.

The paper as a whole reports these results and caveats: In the total CD8+ and CD8+ TEMRA repertoires, approximately 17 and five Susac-specific public clones, respectively, were identified. Clonal expansion was observed in Susac syndrome CD8+ repertoires, with the highest expansion in CD8+ TEMRA cells and greater expansion in clinically active than in remitting patients. The number of individuals in the TCR sequencing and HLA analysis was acknowledged as relatively small.

Here the chain combines TRBV20-1 and TRBJ2-7, with 7 junctional bases fitting TRBD2. The material sequenced was CD8+ T cells from PBMCs. This clonotype was sampled from a human donor with Susac syndrome. The encoded CDR3 is CSAGGEAGYEQYF. The nucleotide sequence is TGCAGTGCGGGGGGGGAAGCGGGCTACGAGCAGTACTTC.